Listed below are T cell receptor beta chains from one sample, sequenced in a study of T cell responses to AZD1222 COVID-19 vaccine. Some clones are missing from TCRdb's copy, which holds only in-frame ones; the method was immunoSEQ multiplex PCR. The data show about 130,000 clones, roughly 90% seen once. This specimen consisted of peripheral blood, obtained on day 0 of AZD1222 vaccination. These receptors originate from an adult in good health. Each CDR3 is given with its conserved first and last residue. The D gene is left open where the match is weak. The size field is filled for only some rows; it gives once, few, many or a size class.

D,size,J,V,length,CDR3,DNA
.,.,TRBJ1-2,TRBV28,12,CASSLGSYGYTF,TGTGCCAGCAGCCTAGGGTCCTATGGCTACACCTTC
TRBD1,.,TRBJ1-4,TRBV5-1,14,CASSRTGTNEKLFF,TGCGCCAGCAGCCGGACAGGCACTAATGAAAAACTGTTTTTT
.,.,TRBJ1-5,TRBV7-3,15,CASSCRWTNNQPQHF,TGTGCCAGCAGCTGCCGGTGGACGAATAATCAGCCCCAGCATTTT
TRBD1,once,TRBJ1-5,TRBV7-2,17,CASSLGQGAGSNQPQHF,TGTGCCAGCAGCCTAGGACAGGGGGCTGGTAGCAATCAGCCCCAGCATTTT
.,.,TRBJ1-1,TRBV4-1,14,CASSLTTANTEAFF,TGCGCCAGCAGCCTTACGACAGCTAACACTGAAGCTTTCTTT
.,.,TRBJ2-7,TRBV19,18,CASSIVAALRTANYEQYF,TGTGCCAGTAGTATAGTAGCGGCACTGCGTACAGCTAACTACGAGCAGTACTTC
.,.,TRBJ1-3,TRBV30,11,CAWGYGNTIYF,TGTGCCTGGGGCTATGGAAACACCATATATTTT
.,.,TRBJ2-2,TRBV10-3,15,CAISGQAANTGELFF,TGTGCCATCAGTGGACAGGCCGCGAACACCGGGGAGCTGTTTTTT
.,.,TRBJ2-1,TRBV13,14,CASSRTGSFNEQFF,TGTGCCAGCAGTCGAACGGGGTCTTTCAATGAGCAGTTCTTC
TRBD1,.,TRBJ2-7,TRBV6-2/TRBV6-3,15,CASSYGTGAAYEQYF,TGTGCCAGCAGTTACGGTACAGGGGCGGCCTACGAGCAGTACTTC
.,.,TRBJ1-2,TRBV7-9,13,CASSLGTNYGYTF,TGTGCCAGCAGCTTAGGGACAAACTATGGCTACACCTTC
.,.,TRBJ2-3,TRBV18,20,CASSPNTEESSEHQPDTQYF,TGTGCCAGCTCACCGAATACAGAAGAAAGCAGCGAACATCAGCCAGATACGCAGTATTTT
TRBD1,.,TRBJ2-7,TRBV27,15,CASSSLPGQYYEQYF,TGTGCCAGCAGCTCCCTCCCGGGACAGTACTACGAGCAGTACTTC
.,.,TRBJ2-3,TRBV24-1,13,CATSDFSADTQYF,TGTGCCACCAGTGATTTTTCGGCAGATACGCAGTATTTT
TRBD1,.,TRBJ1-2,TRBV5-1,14,CASSLAQGVDGYTF,TGCGCCAGCAGCTTAGCACAGGGGGTGGATGGCTACACCTTC
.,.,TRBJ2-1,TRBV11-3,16,CASSLQDRSDYNEQFF,TGTGCCAGCAGCTTACAAGACCGATCAGACTACAATGAGCAGTTCTTC
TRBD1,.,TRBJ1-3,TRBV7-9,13,CASSGTGGNTIYF,TGTGCCAGCAGCGGGACAGGGGGAAACACCATATATTTT
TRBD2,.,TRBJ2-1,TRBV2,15,CASSALAGGLNEQFF,TGTGCCAGCAGCGCCCTAGCGGGAGGATTAAATGAGCAGTTCTTC
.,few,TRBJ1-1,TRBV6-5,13,CASSYTGSTEAFF,TGTGCCAGCAGTTACACGGGGAGCACTGAAGCTTTCTTT
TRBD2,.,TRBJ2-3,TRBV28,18,CASSQPYIAGGPTDTQYF,TGTGCCAGCAGCCAACCCTATATAGCGGGAGGGCCCACAGATACGCAGTATTTT
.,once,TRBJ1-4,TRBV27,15,CASSLGFGASLKLFF,TGTGCCAGCAGTTTAGGTTTTGGGGCGTCACTTAAGCTGTTTTTT
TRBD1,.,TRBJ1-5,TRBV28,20,CASSLFISRQGTYSNQPQHF,TGTGCCAGCAGTTTATTCATCTCCCGACAGGGGACCTATAGCAATCAGCCCCAGCATTTT
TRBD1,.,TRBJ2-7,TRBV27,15,CASNLQGAHVYEQYF,TGTGCCAGCAATCTACAGGGGGCGCATGTCTACGAGCAGTACTTC
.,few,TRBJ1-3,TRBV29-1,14,CSVETGYSGNTIYF,TGCAGCGTGGAGACAGGTTACTCTGGAAACACCATATATTTT
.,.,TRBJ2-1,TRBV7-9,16,CASSAETGMGYNEQFF,TGTGCCAGCAGCGCCGAAACAGGGATGGGCTACAATGAGCAGTTCTTC
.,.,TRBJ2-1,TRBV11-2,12,CASSQGRNEQFF,TGTGCCAGCAGCCAGGGGCGCAATGAGCAGTTCTTC
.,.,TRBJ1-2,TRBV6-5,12,CASSYGVGGYTF,TGTGCCAGCAGTTATGGCGTGGGCGGCTACACCTTC
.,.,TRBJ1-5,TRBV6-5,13,CASSYSSNQPQHF,TGTGCCAGCAGTTACTCTAGCAATCAGCCCCAGCATTTT
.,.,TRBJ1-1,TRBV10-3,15,CAISEPAGKDPEAFF,TGTGCCATCAGTGAGCCCGCGGGAAAAGATCCTGAAGCTTTCTTT